This T cell receptor (beta chain) was observed in a study of radiotherapy plus CTLA-4 blockade in lung cancer (dated 2018 in TCRdb). Context from the whole study: Objective responses were observed in 15% to 20% of enrolled patients, and disease control was achieved in about 32%.

The CDR3, from cysteine to phenylalanine, totals 15 residues. The entry retains the CDR3 DNA only, 45 bases that are in frame from base 1. The germline ends are 15 bases apart after V is trimmed by 2 bases and J by 4 bases. For CDR1 and CDR2, the germline V gene lists SGHRS and YFSETQ. Broad study findings and their caveats: The strongest predictors of response, as reported, were early dynamic changes in blood T cell clones along with a rise in serum interferon-beta after radiation. After treatment with radiotherapy and ipilimumab, TCR clones that originated in tumors expanded in peripheral blood.

Receptor amplification or capture employed the immunoSEQ multiplex PCR assay. TCRdb obtained this table from immuneACCESS and retained in-frame rearrangements with V and J assigned. These tables miss some clones; where compared with another copy, unresolved V genes account for less than half of the shortfall, and the remainder is unexplained. Counted in this sample were 50,000 to 65,000 clones; 77% of them appeared once. The ten largest clonotypes hold around 3.7% of the sample. In this study, focal radiation therapy paired with CTLA-4 blockade (ipilimumab) was tested in patients who had chemo-refractory metastatic non-small-cell lung cancer. In the case of this clone: It lacks a known antigen. Base qualities are not recorded, but no much larger clone differs from it by a single base.

The receptor was isolated from a human donor with non-small cell lung cancer who had a partial response to radiotherapy plus ipilimumab. Sequences were derived from peripheral blood, sampled from a patient treated with radiotherapy plus ipilimumab. The V and J genes are TRBV5-1 and TRBJ1-1; a tentative D call is TRBD1 (6 bases match). Here the CDR3 is given as CASSLRGTIGTEAFF. The DNA sequence reads TGCGCCAGCAGCTTAAGGGGGACTATCGGCACTGAAGCTTTCTTT.